This T cell receptor beta chain emerged from a study of blood T cell repertoires in COVID-19. The assay was immunoSEQ multiplex PCR, and TCRdb's table has in-frame clones only and misses some. The sample shows around 300,000 clones, approximately 86% of them seen only once. V trimming: 5 bases; J trimming: 8 bases; junction bases outside the gene matches: 9. CDR1 SGHTA and CDR2 FQGNSA come from the germline V gene. This CDR3 comprises 16 residues. The sequenced material came from PBMCs or T cells enriched from blood (not recorded which). The genes are TRBV7-2 and TRBJ1-4; 12 positions agree with TRBD1. The sequence was collected from a woman aged 18-29 years who had recovered from COVID-19. The CDR3 loop is CASSPKSGTGGEKLFF. CDR3 nucleotide sequence: TGTGCCAGCAGCCCCAAATCCGGGACAGGGGGCGAAAAACTGTTTTTT.